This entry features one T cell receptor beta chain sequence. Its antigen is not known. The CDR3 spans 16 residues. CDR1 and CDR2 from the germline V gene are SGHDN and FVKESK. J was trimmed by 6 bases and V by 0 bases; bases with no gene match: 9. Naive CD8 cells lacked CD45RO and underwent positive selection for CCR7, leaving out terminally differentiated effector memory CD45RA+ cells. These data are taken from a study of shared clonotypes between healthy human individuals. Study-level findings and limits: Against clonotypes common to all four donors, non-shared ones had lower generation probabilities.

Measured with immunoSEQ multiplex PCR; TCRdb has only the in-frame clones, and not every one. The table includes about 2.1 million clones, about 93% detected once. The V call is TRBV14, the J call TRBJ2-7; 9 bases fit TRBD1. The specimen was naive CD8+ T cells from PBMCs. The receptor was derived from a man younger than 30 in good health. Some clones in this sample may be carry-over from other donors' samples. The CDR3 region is CASSQDWRTGEPEQYF. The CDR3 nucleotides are TGTGCCAGCAGCCAAGATTGGCGGACAGGGGAGCCCGAGCAGTACTTC.